The entry below describes one TCR beta chain. Its antigen remains unidentified. PCR involved 60 Vbeta and 13 Jbeta primers. This table comes from immunoSEQ multiplex PCR, and its TCRdb copy is limited to in-frame clones, with some not included. The table has nearly 110,000 clones, under 85% seen once. These data belong to a study of cytomegalovirus exposure and HLA in healthy donors. Study-wide findings and caveats: There were some V segments, including TRBV6-2 and TRBV6-3, excluded as indistinguishable. Diagnosis of cytomegalovirus status made by the classifier reportedly showed high specificity and sensitivity. The authors confirmed in vitro that a few CMV-associated chains were specific for CMV antigens.

The CDR3 extends over 14 amino acids. Trimming at V came to 3 bases and at J to 5 bases, leaving 7 bases not matched to a gene. CDR1 and CDR2 (germline): SGHNT, YYREEE (reference sequence). Sequencing was carried out using PBMCs. The chain links TRBV5-4 to TRBJ2-7; 8 bases map to TRBD2. The clonotype comes from a male donor in good health and CMV-seronegative. This CDR3 reads CASSSRTSSHEQYF. CDR3 coding DNA: TGTGCCAGCAGCTCCCGGACTAGCAGCCACGAGCAGTACTTC.